Listed here is a single TCR beta chain. The antigen is not known. The CDR3 extends over 14 amino acids. Germline V gene lookup returns CDR1 SEHNR and CDR2 FQNEAQ (reference sequence). Trimming took 2 bases from V and 1 from J, leaving 8 bases between them. The study ran its PCR with 60 Vbeta and 13 Jbeta primers. Repertoires were generated with immunoSEQ multiplex PCR, while TCRdb's copy carries only in-frame clones and drops some. Here the sample spans 170,000 or so clones, roughly 80% being singletons. This sample is part of a study of cytomegalovirus exposure and HLA in healthy donors. Study-wide context: A preliminary data release comprised 91 million or so unique TCRs obtained from HLA-typed donors. General study points: According to a later analysis, most TCR beta chains associated with CMV appeared HLA-restricted. A missense variant in DCLRE1C was later tied to TCR beta V- and J-gene trimming.

This cohort consisted of healthy bone marrow donors. The TCR originated in a man aged 25-40 years in good health and CMV-seropositive. This chain links TRBV7-9 with TRBJ1-1; D gene unclear. Sequencing used PBMCs. Written as DNA, the CDR3 is TGTGCCAGCAGCTTACACGGTCCGAACACTGAAGCTTTCTTT. Protein sequence: CASSLHGPNTEAFF.